A selection of T cell receptor beta chains follows, all from one sample in a study of T cell responses to AZD1222 COVID-19 vaccine. Profiling relied on immunoSEQ multiplex PCR, and the TCRdb table lists in-frame clones only, not all of them. The sample has roughly 150,000 clones, 88% seen once; the top ten hold 2.5% to 3.5%. The material was peripheral blood, obtained 28 days after the second AZD1222 dose. These receptors all come from an adult who received the AZD1222 COVID-19 vaccine. Each CDR3 is given with its conserved first and last residue. The order of the fields is J gene, CDR3 length, D gene, V gene, CDR3 DNA, CDR3 protein. A D gene is named only where the DNA matches it firmly.

J: TRBJ1-2
length: 13
D: NA
V: TRBV6-1
DNA: TGTGCCGGCGGGGATACCGGCGGGTATGGCTACACCTTC
CDR3: CAGGDTGGYGYTF

J: TRBJ2-7
length: 12
D: NA
V: TRBV7-2
DNA: TGTGCCAGCAGCCGGGCCTCTGGGGAGCAGTACTTC
CDR3: CASSRASGEQYF

J: TRBJ2-3
length: 15
D: TRBD2
V: TRBV2
DNA: TGTGCCAGCACTCTATCCGCGGGGGGGCGGACTACGCAGTATTTT
CDR3: CASTLSAGGRTTQYF

J: TRBJ2-1
length: 14
D: NA
V: TRBV4-3
DNA: TGCGCCAGCAGCCAAGTTGACTACGGCGGTGAGCAGTTCTTC
CDR3: CASSQVDYGGEQFF

J: TRBJ2-3
length: 15
D: TRBD2
V: TRBV10-1
DNA: TGCGCCAGCAGTCAAAGCGGGGGCGCCGGAGATACGCAGTATTTT
CDR3: CASSQSGGAGDTQYF

J: TRBJ1-2
length: 17
D: TRBD1
V: TRBV28
DNA: TGTGCCAGCAGTTTAGGTTTTCGGGACAGGGGGGACTATGGCTACACCTTC
CDR3: CASSLGFRDRGDYGYTF

J: TRBJ1-1
length: 14
D: NA
V: TRBV24-1
DNA: TGTGCCACCAGTGAGGGGGAAAAGAACACTGAAGCTTTCTTT
CDR3: CATSEGEKNTEAFF

J: TRBJ2-3
length: 13
D: NA
V: TRBV20-1
DNA: TGCAGTGCTAGTTTTCCTAGCACAGATACGCAGTATTTT
CDR3: CSASFPSTDTQYF

J: TRBJ1-6
length: 13
D: NA
V: TRBV9
DNA: TGTGCCAGCAGCGAAGATGACAGAAGGCCCCTCCACTTT
CDR3: CASSEDDRRPLHF

J: TRBJ2-2
length: 15
D: NA
V: TRBV5-6
DNA: TGTGCCAGCAGCCGCTGGGGTCAAGGCACCGGGGAGCTGTTTTTT
CDR3: CASSRWGQGTGELFF

J: TRBJ2-6
length: 14
D: NA
V: TRBV5-1
DNA: TGCGCCAGCTCGATGGGGACGGGGGCCAACGTCCTGACTTTC
CDR3: CASSMGTGANVLTF

J: TRBJ1-2
length: 13
D: NA
V: TRBV19
DNA: TGTGCCAGTAGTAATACTGGGAACTATGGCTACACCTTC
CDR3: CASSNTGNYGYTF